The T cell receptor (beta chain) described here comes from a study of blood T cell repertoires in COVID-19. Study information: The United States, Italy and Spain supplied acute and convalescent COVID-19 samples.

Original handling: Reference gene primer amplification in the assay estimated nucleated cell counts. Here immunoSEQ multiplex PCR was the method, and the copy in TCRdb shows in-frame clones only, minus some. V, J and clone size were drawn from that table, and D and trimming were deduced from the DNA. This table holds around 300,000 clones, 87% found once. Germline-derived CDR1 and CDR2 are KGHSH and LQKENI. V dropped 3 bases and J dropped 5 bases, with 11 bases sitting between them. CDR3 size: 14 residues. The chain links TRBV18 to TRBJ1-5; tentative D call: TRBD1 (6 bases). The origin of this receptor is a man aged 18 to 35 with active or convalescent COVID-19. Sequencing used peripheral blood. The DNA for the CDR3 is TGTGCCAGCTCACCTGGGGGGGGCGATCAGCCCCAGCATTTT. Protein: CASSPGGGDQPQHF.